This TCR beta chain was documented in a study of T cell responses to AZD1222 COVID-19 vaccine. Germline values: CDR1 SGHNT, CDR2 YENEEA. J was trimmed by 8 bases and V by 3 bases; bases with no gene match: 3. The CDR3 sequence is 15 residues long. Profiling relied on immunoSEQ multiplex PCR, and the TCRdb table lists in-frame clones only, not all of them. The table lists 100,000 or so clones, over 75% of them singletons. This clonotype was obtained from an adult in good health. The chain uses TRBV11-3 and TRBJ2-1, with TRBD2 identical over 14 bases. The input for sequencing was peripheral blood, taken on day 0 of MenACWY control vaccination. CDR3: CASSFQGLAGDEQFF. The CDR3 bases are TGTGCCAGCAGCTTTCAGGGACTAGCGGGAGATGAGCAGTTCTTC.